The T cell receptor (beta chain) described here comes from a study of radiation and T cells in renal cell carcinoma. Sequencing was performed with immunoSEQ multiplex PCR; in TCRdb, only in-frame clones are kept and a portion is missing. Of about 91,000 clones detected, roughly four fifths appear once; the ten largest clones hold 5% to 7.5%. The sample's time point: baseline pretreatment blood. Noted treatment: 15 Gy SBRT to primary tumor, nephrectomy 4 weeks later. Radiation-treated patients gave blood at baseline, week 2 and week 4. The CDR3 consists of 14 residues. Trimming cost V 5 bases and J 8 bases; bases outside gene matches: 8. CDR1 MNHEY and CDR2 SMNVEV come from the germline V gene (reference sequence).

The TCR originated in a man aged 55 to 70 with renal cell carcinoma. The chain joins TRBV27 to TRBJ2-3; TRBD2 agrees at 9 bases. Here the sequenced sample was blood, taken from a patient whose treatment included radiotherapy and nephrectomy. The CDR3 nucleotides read TGTGCCAGCAGTGGACGACTAGCGGCACCTACGCAGTATTTT. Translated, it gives CASSGRLAAPTQYF.